The 16 T cell receptor beta chains reported below all come from one sample, sequenced in a study of T cells after yellow fever vaccination. TCRdb processed the 5' RACE reads anew with MiXCR; each CDR3 protein has one entry. The table lists just over 250,000 distinct CDR3 sequences, around 5.2% of them singletons. The specimen comprised CD4+ T cells sorted from PBMCs, sampled on the day of the yellow fever booster vaccination. Source of these receptors: a man aged 18 to 35 who received the YFV17D yellow fever vaccine.

This clonotype was recorded many times. This rearrangement joins TRBV12-3 or TRBV12-4 to TRBJ1-4; 7 bases agree with TRBD1. The CDR3 spans 15 residues. J lost 11 bases, V lost 4 bases, and 13 bases had no gene match. The CDR3 nucleotides read TGTGCCAGCAGTTCCCGACCCTCCCAGGGGGTGAAACTGTTTTTT. It is translated as CASSSRPSQGVKLFF.

The V call is TRBV19, the J call TRBJ1-2; the D is unclear. The length of the CDR3 is 14 residues. V was pared by 6 bases and J by 5 bases, with 16 bases between. Looked up from germline, CDR1 is LNHDA and CDR2 is SQIVND (reference sequence). The CDR3 loop reads CASSRAVSIYGYTF. The CDR3 nucleotides are TGTGCCAGTAGCCGAGCGGTTTCAATTTATGGCTACACCTTC.

In the case of this clonotype: A read error is possible here, since a much larger clone lies one base away. This CDR3 is missing its conserved last phenylalanine or tryptophan, likely due to a read error. The V call is TRBV5-1, the J call TRBJ2-1; 9 bases line up with TRBD1. Germline CDR1 is SGHRS and CDR2 is YFSETQ. V shed 0 bases and J 6 bases; nucleotides not matched to a gene: 10. The length of the CDR3 is 17 residues. CDR3 coding DNA: TGCGCCAGCAGCTTGGCCGACGGGACAGGGAAGGGCAATGAGCAGTTCATC. Protein: CASSLADGTGKGNEQFI.

This clonotype has at least ten counts. The rearrangement joins TRBV12-3 or TRBV12-4 to TRBJ1-1; 7 bases line up with TRBD1. With 7 bases clipped from V and 4 bases from J, the junction kept 3 bases outside the gene matches. The CDR3 contains 12 residues. CDR3 region: CASTQGVTEAFF. DNA for the CDR3: TGTGCCAGCACCCAGGGGGTCACTGAAGCTTTCTTT.

This rearrangement joins TRBV18 to TRBJ1-6; no definite D call. Trimming removed 2 bases at V and 0 bases at J, with 8 bases between. This CDR3 spans 16 amino acids. The germline V gene encodes CDR1 KGHSH and CDR2 LQKENI. In nucleotides, the CDR3 is TGTGCCAGCTCACCAATGGAGAGCTCCTATAATTCACCCCTCCACTTT. Translation: CASSPMESSYNSPLHF.

This clonotype was counted only a few times. The chain employs TRBV5-6 and TRBJ2-2; no clear D gene. Trimming removed 5 bases from V and 1 base from J, with 12 bases in between. The CDR3 sequence is 15 residues long. Germline CDR1 reads SGHDT; CDR2 reads YYEEEE. The CDR3 sequence: CASRLTRLNTGELFF. The CDR3 DNA reads as TGTGCCAGCAGACTGACCAGGCTGAACACCGGGGAGCTGTTTTTT. Drawing the rest from reference TRBV5-6 and TRBJ2-2, the complete variable domain is DAGVTQSPTHLIKTRGQQVTLRCSPKSGHDTVSWYQQALGQGPQFIFQYYEEEERQRGNFPDRFSGHQFPNYSSELNVNALLLGDSALYLCASRLTRLNTGELFFGEGSRLTVL.

This clonotype was found many times. The rearrangement joins TRBV15 to TRBJ2-7, with TRBD1 as a possible D gene (5 bases). The CDR3 totals 14 residues. The germline V gene encodes CDR1 LNHNV and CDR2 YYDKDF (reference sequence). Trimming removed 0 bases from V and 1 base from J, with 7 bases in between. The CDR3 DNA reads as TGTGCCACCAGCAGAGACCCAGGGTCCTACGAGCAGTACTTC. The encoded protein is CATSRDPGSYEQYF. The entire variable domain, with the rest obtained from reference TRBV15 and TRBJ2-7, is as follows: DAMVIQNPRYQVTQFGKPVTLSCSQTLNHNVMYWYQQKSSQAPKLLFHYYDKDFNNEADTPDNFQSRRPNTSFCFLDIRSPGLGDTAMYLCATSRDPGSYEQYFGPGTRLTVT.

This clonotype was detected many times. This chain uses TRBV12-3 or TRBV12-4 with TRBJ1-2; D not resolved. Trimming took 3 bases from V and 4 from J, leaving 9 bases between them. The CDR3 is made up of 13 amino acids. The CDR3 region has the DNA TGTGCCAGCAGTTTCGGGCAGACCTATGGCTACACCTTC. Translated, it gives CASSFGQTYGYTF.

This clonotype was observed many times. The genes are TRBV29-1 and TRBJ1-5; 9 positions agree with TRBD1. Trimming took 4 bases from V and 4 from J; bases not matched to a gene: 5. The CDR3 has 14 residues. Germline V gene lookup returns CDR1 SQVTM and CDR2 ANQGSEA. CDR3 nucleotides: TGCAGCGTTGCTCAAGGGACAGGGAATCAGCCCCAGCATTTT. Protein: CSVAQGTGNQPQHF.

This clonotype was detected a few times. V and J are TRBV27 and TRBJ2-3; 10 bases are shared with TRBD1. The V gene end was trimmed by 5 bases and the J gene end by 4 bases; junction bases not matched to a gene: 9. There are 16 residues in the CDR3. CDR1 and CDR2 from the germline V gene are MNHEY and SMNVEV (reference sequence). This chain's CDR3 is CASSEKGTGAADTQYF. The CDR3 DNA reads TGTGCCAGCAGTGAAAAGGGGACAGGGGCGGCAGATACGCAGTATTTT.

The chain carries TRBV4-3 and TRBJ2-3, with no clear D. Trimming removed 0 bases at V and 3 bases at J, with 7 bases between. The germline gives CDR1 LGHNA, CDR2 YSLEER. The CDR3 consists of 14 residues. CDR3 loop: CASSQDLGTDTQYF. In DNA form, the CDR3 reads TGCGCCAGCAGCCAAGATCTGGGAACAGATACGCAGTATTTT.

This chain uses TRBV28 with TRBJ2-1, with 9 nucleotides matching TRBD1. V was clipped by 7 bases and J by 2 bases; unmatched bases: 6. The CDR3 is 15 residues long. The germline gives CDR1 MDHEN, CDR2 SYDVKM. The CDR3 DNA follows: TGTGCCAGCATTTCTGGGACAGGGCCCTACAATGAGCAGTTCTTC. Protein sequence: CASISGTGPYNEQFF. The full variable domain, with the rest looked up from reference TRBV28 and TRBJ2-1, is DVKVTQSSRYLVKRTGEKVFLECVQDMDHENMFWYRQDPGLGLRLIYFSYDVKMKEKGDIPEGYSVSREKKERFSLILESASTNQTSMYLCASISGTGPYNEQFFGPGTRLTVL.

The table lists this clonotype with many counts. This rearrangement joins TRBV10-3 to TRBJ2-5; 7 bases align to TRBD2. The CDR3 totals 12 residues. With 4 bases clipped from V and 6 bases from J, the junction kept 2 bases outside the gene matches. Per the germline V gene, CDR1 is ENHRY and CDR2 is SYGVKD. The CDR3 nucleotides are TGTGCCATCAGTGGGGAGGGAAAGACCCAGTACTTC. Its translation: CAISGEGKTQYF.

A few counts support this clonotype. V usage is TRBV6-2 or TRBV6-3 and J usage is TRBJ2-1; unclear D gene. V lost 7 bases to trimming and J lost 0 bases, with 10 bases between them. The CDR3 contains 14 residues. Per the germline V gene, CDR1 is MNHEY and CDR2 is SVGEGT. The CDR3 nucleotides are TGTGCCAGCAACCGACTGAGCTCCTACAATGAGCAGTTCTTC. Translated: CASNRLSSYNEQFF.

The sample holds many counts of this clonotype. V and J are TRBV10-3 and TRBJ2-1, with 11 nucleotides matching TRBD2. The CDR3 is 16 amino acids. V lost 0 bases and J lost 6; bases outside the gene matches: 4. Germline loops: CDR1 ENHRY, CDR2 SYGVKD. CDR3 DNA: TGTGCCATCAGTGAGTCACTAGCGGGGGACTCCAATGAGCAGTTCTTC. Amino acids: CAISESLAGDSNEQFF.

This clonotype was detected many times. V and J are TRBV7-2 and TRBJ2-7; 7 nucleotides line up with TRBD1. The ends lost 0 bases at V and 7 bases at J; junction bases unmatched: 12. The CDR3 runs 16 residues. CDR1 SGHTA and CDR2 FQGNSA come from the germline V gene. The CDR3 loop is CASSLALAGGVREQYF. The DNA of the CDR3 is TGTGCCAGCAGCTTAGCGTTGGCAGGGGGTGTGAGGGAGCAGTACTTC.